A single sample is the source of the 6 T cell receptor beta chains below, sequenced in a study of cytomegalovirus exposure and HLA in healthy donors. The PCR ran on 60 Vbeta and 13 Jbeta primers. Using immunoSEQ multiplex PCR, the repertoire was profiled, and TCRdb retains in-frame clones only, with some absent. Of about 120,000 clones in the sample, about 74% were seen once. Sequenced sample: PBMCs. All receptors come from a female donor in good health and CMV-seronegative.

The table lists this clone with a count of one. This chain joins TRBV11-2 and TRBJ2-7; possibly TRBD2 for D (7 bases). Trimming took 4 bases from V and 2 from J, leaving 12 bases between them. The CDR3 is 14 amino acids. Germline V gene sequence: CDR1 SGHAT, CDR2 FQNNGV. This CDR3 reads CASSYTGGPYEQYF. In DNA form, the CDR3 reads TGTGCCAGCAGCTATACGGGGGGCCCCTACGAGCAGTACTTC.

The chain couples TRBV30 to TRBJ1-2, with D possibly being TRBD1 (5 bases). The ends were cut back, 3 bases at V and 6 bases at J, with 14 bases in the middle. CDR1 GTSNPN and CDR2 SVGIG come from the germline V gene (reference sequence). This CDR3 is 13 amino acids long. The CDR3 protein is CAWRSTAVNGYTF. In nucleotides, the CDR3 is TGTGCCTGGAGATCGACAGCCGTCAATGGCTACACCTTC.

This chain links TRBV5-4 with TRBJ2-7; weak D call: TRBD1 (5 bases). Germline lookup yields CDR1 SGHNT and CDR2 YYREEE (reference sequence). Trimming pared 0 bases from V and 4 bases from J, leaving 8 bases between. The CDR3 length is 13 residues. For the CDR3, the DNA is TGTGCCAGCAGCTTGGGCAGGGAATACGAGCAGTACTTC. This gives the protein CASSLGREYEQYF. Variable domain in full (rest from reference TRBV5-4 and TRBJ2-7): ETGVTQSPTHLIKTRGQQVTLRCSSQSGHNTVSWYQQALGQGPQFIFQYYREEENGRGNFPPRFSGLQFPNYSSELNVNALELDDSALYLCASSLGREYEQYFGPGTRLTVT.

This sequence joins TRBV5-1 and TRBJ1-1; a weak D match, TRBD1 (5 bases). CDR3 length equals 14 residues. The germline V gene has CDR1 SGHRS and CDR2 YFSETQ. Trimming took off 0 bases at V and 2 bases at J, with 8 bases between the two ends. The CDR3 is CASSLGQFNTEAFF. As DNA, the CDR3 is TGCGCCAGCAGCTTGGGACAGTTCAACACTGAAGCTTTCTTT.

This clone was observed a handful of times. The CDR3 loop is CASSLTGLSYYEQYF. Here the CDR3 DNA reads TGTGCCAGCAGCCTAACGGGACTATCGTACTACGAGCAGTACTTC. V gene TRBV7-9 combines with J gene TRBJ2-7; TRBD2 agrees at 7 bases. The CDR3 spans 15 residues. Trimming at V came to 5 bases and at J to 3 bases, leaving 10 bases not matched to a gene. The V gene's germline CDR1 is SEHNR and CDR2 FQNEAQ (reference sequence).

This rearrangement joins TRBV7-6 to TRBJ1-2; 10 nucleotides line up with TRBD1. The germline V gene has CDR1 SGHVS and CDR2 FNYEAQ. The junction had 12 bases not matched to a gene; V was cut back by 4 bases and J by 4 bases. This CDR3 spans 17 amino acids. CDR3 loop: CASSSSLEGQGVYGYTF. CDR3 nucleotides: TGTGCCAGCAGCTCTAGCCTAGAAGGACAGGGGGTCTATGGCTACACCTTC.